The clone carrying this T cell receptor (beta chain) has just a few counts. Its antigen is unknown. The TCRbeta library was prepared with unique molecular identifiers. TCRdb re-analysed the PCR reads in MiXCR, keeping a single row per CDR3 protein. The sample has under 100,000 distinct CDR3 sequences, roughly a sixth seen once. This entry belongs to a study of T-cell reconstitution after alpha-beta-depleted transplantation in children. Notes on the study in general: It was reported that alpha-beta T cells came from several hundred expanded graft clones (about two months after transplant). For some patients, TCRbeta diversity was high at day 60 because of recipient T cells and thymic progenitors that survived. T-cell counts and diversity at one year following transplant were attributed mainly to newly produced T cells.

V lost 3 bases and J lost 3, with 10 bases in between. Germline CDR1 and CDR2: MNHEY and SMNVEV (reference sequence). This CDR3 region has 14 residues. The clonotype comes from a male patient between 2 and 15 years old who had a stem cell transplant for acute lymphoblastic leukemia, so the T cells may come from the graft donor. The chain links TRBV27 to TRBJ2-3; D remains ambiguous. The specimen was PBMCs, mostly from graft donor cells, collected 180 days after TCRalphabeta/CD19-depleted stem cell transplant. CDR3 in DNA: TGTGCCAGCAGTTTCCTGGACGAGACAGATACGCAGTATTTT. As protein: CASSFLDETDTQYF.